The 15 T cell receptor beta chains listed next were all sequenced from one sample in a study of Ad26.COV2.S vaccination and SARS-CoV-2 variants. Sample treatment: around 19 received Ad26.COV2.S at low or high dose, single or two shots; roughly five received placebo; per-sample allocation not given. Specimen acquisition occurred on day 63 following the initial vaccine or placebo injection. Using immunoSEQ multiplex PCR, the repertoire was profiled, and TCRdb retains in-frame clones only, with some absent. Here the sample spans 200,000 to 250,000 clones, roughly 90% being singletons. Specimen: peripheral blood, collected in a trial of Ad26.COV2.S vaccine versus placebo. The receptors derive from a person between 18 and 60 years old who received the Ad26.COV2.S COVID-19 vaccine or a placebo.

This rearrangement joins TRBV5-6 to TRBJ2-7; 8 bases fit TRBD2. The CDR3 sequence is 15 residues long. In germline, CDR1 is SGHDT, CDR2 YYEEEE. Trimming at V came to 2 bases and at J to 3 bases, leaving 7 bases not matched to a gene. CDR3 bases: TGTGCCAGCAGCTTAGCCAGCCTAGCGGGCTACGAGCAGTACTTC. This translates into CASSLASLAGYEQYF.

V usage is TRBV18 and J usage is TRBJ2-7; 12 nucleotides line up with TRBD2. The CDR3 runs to 17 residues. Germline trimming cut 3 bases from V and 0 bases from J; bases unmatched to any gene: 6. The V gene's germline CDR1 is KGHSH and CDR2 LQKENI. Written as DNA, the CDR3 is TGTGCCAGCTCACCCCTTGGACTAGCGGGGAGCTCCTACGAGCAGTACTTC. As protein: CASSPLGLAGSSYEQYF.

The gene calls are TRBV9 and TRBJ1-2, with unresolved D. The germline CDR1 and CDR2 sequences are SGDLS and YYNGEE. CDR3 length: 18 amino acids. Trimming removed 0 bases from V and 2 bases from J, with 20 bases in between. The CDR3 spells CASSVERASDQPNYGYTF. The CDR3 nucleotides are TGTGCCAGCAGCGTAGAGAGGGCCAGTGACCAACCGAACTATGGCTACACCTTC.

The gene calls are TRBV30 and TRBJ1-1; D is unclear. The CDR3 length is 12 residues. Trimming took 2 bases from V and 6 from J, leaving 10 bases between them. The germline V gene encodes CDR1 GTSNPN and CDR2 SVGIG (reference sequence). The CDR3 DNA is TGTGCCTGGAGTCCGGCGGGAGCTGAAGCTTTCTTT. This gives the protein CAWSPAGAEAFF.

The rearrangement uses TRBV28 and TRBJ2-1; TRBD2 is a possible D gene (6 bases). Germline V gene data show CDR1 as MDHEN and CDR2 as SYDVKM. This CDR3 is 14 amino acids long. V lost 3 bases to trimming and J lost 4 bases, with 10 bases between them. This CDR3 reads CASSFTSGYNEQFF. CDR3 DNA: TGTGCCAGCAGTTTTACAAGCGGGTACAATGAGCAGTTCTTC.

V is TRBV6-5 and J is TRBJ2-7; D unresolved. Germline CDR1 is MNHEY and CDR2 is SVGAGI. V lost 5 bases to trimming and J lost 5 bases, with 13 bases between them. CDR3 length: 13 residues. The CDR3 DNA follows: TGTGCCAGCAGTAGGCCGGCCACGAACGAGCAGTACTTC. Translating gives CASSRPATNEQYF.

The chain recombines TRBV5-1 with TRBJ1-3; tentatively, D is TRBD1 (5 bases). Germline CDR1 SGHRS, CDR2 YFSETQ. The V and J ends lost 2 bases and 4 bases respectively, with 13 bases between them. This CDR3 comprises 15 residues. This CDR3 reads CASSFTGGNGNTIYF. For the CDR3, the DNA is TGCGCCAGCAGCTTTACGGGGGGGAACGGAAACACCATATATTTT.

Only one count was recorded for this clone. The chain is built from TRBV11-1 and TRBJ2-7, with a possible D match to TRBD2 (5 bases). The length of the CDR3 is 13 residues. V was cut by 1 base and J by 3 bases, with 7 bases left in between. Per the germline V gene, CDR1 is SGHAT and CDR2 is FQDESV (reference sequence). CDR3 coding DNA: TGTGCCAGCAGCTTAGGGACTGACTACGAGCAGTACTTC. This gives the protein CASSLGTDYEQYF. The full variable domain, rest sourced from reference TRBV11-1 and TRBJ2-7, is EAEVAQSPRYKITEKSQAVAFWCDPISGHATLYWYRQILGQGPELLVQFQDESVVDDSQLPKDRFSAERLKGVDSTLKIQPAELGDSAMYLCASSLGTDYEQYFGPGTRLTVT.

V is TRBV29-1 and J is TRBJ2-7, with D perhaps TRBD1 or TRBD2 (5 bases each). This CDR3 has 14 residues. Trimming removed 1 base at V and 0 bases at J, with 10 bases between. Germline values: CDR1 SQVTM, CDR2 ANQGSEA. CDR3 coding DNA: TGCAGCGTTGAAGGGTCAGGGACCTCCTACGAGCAGTACTTC. Protein product: CSVEGSGTSYEQYF.

The chain links TRBV5-1 to TRBJ2-3, with D perhaps matching TRBD1 or TRBD2 (5 bases each). V was cut by 0 bases and J by 3 bases, with 20 bases left in between. Per germline, CDR1 SGHRS and CDR2 YFSETQ. The CDR3 is 18 amino acids. The CDR3 reads CASSLAYGSLGATDTQYF. CDR3 in DNA: TGCGCCAGCAGCTTGGCCTACGGCTCCCTCGGGGCGACAGATACGCAGTATTTT.

The chain combines TRBV10-3 with TRBJ2-3; D perhaps matches TRBD1 (5 bases). Germline V CDR1 and CDR2: ENHRY, SYGVKD. The CDR3 sequence is 13 residues long. Trimming took off 7 bases at V and 5 bases at J, with 13 bases between the two ends. The CDR3 DNA reads as TGTGCCATCATGGGTAGGGGCCAAGATACGCAGTATTTT. Its protein product is CAIMGRGQDTQYF.

This clone was picked up one time. The CDR3 region is CAWSVRGSKGYTF. For the CDR3, the DNA is TGTGCCTGGAGTGTACGAGGGTCTAAAGGCTACACCTTC. V usage is TRBV30 and J usage is TRBJ1-2, with D uncertain. Germline V CDR1 and CDR2: GTSNPN, SVGIG (reference sequence). The CDR3 has 13 amino acids. V was pared by 0 bases and J by 8 bases, with 13 bases between.

J is TRBJ2-7 and V is TRBV5-6; tentative D call: TRBD2 (5 bases). CDR3 length: 15 amino acids. V was cut by 1 base and J by 1 base, with 12 bases left in between. The germline CDR1 and CDR2 sequences are SGHDT and YYEEEE. CDR3 DNA: TGTGCCAGCAGCTTGATGGCAGGACTTTCCTACGAGCAGTACTTC. Protein product: CASSLMAGLSYEQYF.

The chain carries TRBV7-9 and TRBJ2-1, with TRBD2 as a possible D gene (5 bases). CDR1 is SEHNR and CDR2 is FQNEAQ in the germline V gene (reference sequence). The CDR3 length is 13 residues. V was clipped by 6 bases and J by 6 bases, with 12 bases between them. The chain's CDR3 is CASRPGSLNEQFF. Written as DNA, the CDR3 is TGTGCCAGCAGGCCGGGGTCTCTCAATGAGCAGTTCTTC. Together with reference TRBV7-9 and TRBJ2-1, the CDR3 gives the full variable domain: DTGVSQNPRHKITKRGQNVTFRCDPISEHNRLYWYRQTLGQGPEFLTYFQNEAQLEKSRLLSDRFSAERPKGSFSTLEIQRTEQGDSAMYLCASRPGSLNEQFFGPGTRLTVL.

The chain combines TRBV10-3 with TRBJ2-2, with D maybe TRBD1 (5 bases). The V and J ends lost 7 bases and 3 bases respectively, with 12 bases between them. The CDR3 spans 14 residues. Germline V gene sequence: CDR1 ENHRY, CDR2 SYGVKD. The DNA of the CDR3 is TGTGCCATCAAAAGGGGTCAGGACACCGGGGAGCTGTTTTTT. Its protein is CAIKRGQDTGELFF.